The TCR beta chain described here comes from a study of regulatory T cells in long-lasting Graves disease. Study at large: Persistent Graves' disease required over 5 years of antithyroid drugs and positive TSH receptor antibodies. Study observations and caveats: It was in persistent disease that TRBV28, TRBJ1-2 and TRBJ2-5 were favored.

V lost 6 bases and J 0 bases, leaving 12 bases between the germline ends. The CDR3 consists of 15 residues. Germline values: CDR1 MNHEY, CDR2 SVGEGT. Relying on iRepertoire HTBI primers and Arm-PCR of CDR3 regions, the team built TCR beta libraries. TCRdb called the multiplex PCR reads again in MiXCR, with one record for every CDR3 protein. The data hold 350,000 to 450,000 distinct CDR3 sequences, with less than 25% observed a single time. Of note for this clonotype: Its antigen is unknown.

Stated time point: persistent/refractory GD, antithyroid drugs over 5 years with positive TRAb. The TCR library was made from RNA that had been extracted from PBMCs in TRIzol. Graves' disease diagnoses used American Thyroid Association guidelines. Sequences were derived from peripheral blood mononuclear cells (PBMCs), sampled when the disease was refractory, from a patient treated with antithyroid drugs. The source is a female donor with Graves disease. The chain recombines TRBV6-2 or TRBV6-3 with TRBJ1-5; D is ambiguous. In DNA form, the CDR3 reads TGTGCCAGCAGCTCAAGTGGTGGTAGCAATCAGCCCCAGCATTTT. Amino acid sequence: CASSSSGGSNQPQHF.